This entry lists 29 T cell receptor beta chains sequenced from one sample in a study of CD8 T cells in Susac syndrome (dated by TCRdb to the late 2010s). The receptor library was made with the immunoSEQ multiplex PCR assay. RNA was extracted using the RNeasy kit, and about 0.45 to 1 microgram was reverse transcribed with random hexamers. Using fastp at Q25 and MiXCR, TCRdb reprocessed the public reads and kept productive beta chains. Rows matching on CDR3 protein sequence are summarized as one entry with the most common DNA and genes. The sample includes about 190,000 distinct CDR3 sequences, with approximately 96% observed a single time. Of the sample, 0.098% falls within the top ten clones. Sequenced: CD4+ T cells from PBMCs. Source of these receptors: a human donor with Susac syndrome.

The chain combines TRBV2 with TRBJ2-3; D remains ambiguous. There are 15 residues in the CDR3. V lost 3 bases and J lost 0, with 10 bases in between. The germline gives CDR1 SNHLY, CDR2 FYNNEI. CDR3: CASSENTQSTDTQYF. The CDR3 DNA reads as TGTGCCAGCAGTGAGAACACTCAAAGCACAGATACGCAGTATTTT.

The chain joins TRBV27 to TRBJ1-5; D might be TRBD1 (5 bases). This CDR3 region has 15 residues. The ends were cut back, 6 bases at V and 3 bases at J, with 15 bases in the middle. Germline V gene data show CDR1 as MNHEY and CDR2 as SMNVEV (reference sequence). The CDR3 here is CASSPFQGPNQPQHF. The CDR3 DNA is TGTGCCAGCAGCCCGTTCCAGGGACCCAATCAGCCCCAGCATTTT.

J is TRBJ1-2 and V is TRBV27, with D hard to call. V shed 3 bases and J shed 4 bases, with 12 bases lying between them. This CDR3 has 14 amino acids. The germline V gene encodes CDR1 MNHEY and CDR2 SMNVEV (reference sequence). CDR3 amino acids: CASSLGGLGYGYTF. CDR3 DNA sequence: TGTGCCAGCAGTTTGGGTGGTCTTGGCTATGGCTACACCTTC.

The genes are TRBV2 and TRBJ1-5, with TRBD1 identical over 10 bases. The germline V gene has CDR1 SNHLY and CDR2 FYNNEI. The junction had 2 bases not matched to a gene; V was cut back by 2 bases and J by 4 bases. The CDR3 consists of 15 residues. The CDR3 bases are TGTGCCAGCAGTGAACAGGACAGGGGGAATCAGCCCCAGCATTTT. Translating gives CASSEQDRGNQPQHF.

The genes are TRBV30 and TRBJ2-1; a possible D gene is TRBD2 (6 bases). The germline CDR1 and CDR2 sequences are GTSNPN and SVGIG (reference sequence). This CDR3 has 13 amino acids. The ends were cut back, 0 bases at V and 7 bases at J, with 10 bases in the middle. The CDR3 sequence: CAWSVLRGNEQFF. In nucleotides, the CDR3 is TGTGCCTGGAGTGTACTTCGGGGGAATGAGCAGTTCTTC.

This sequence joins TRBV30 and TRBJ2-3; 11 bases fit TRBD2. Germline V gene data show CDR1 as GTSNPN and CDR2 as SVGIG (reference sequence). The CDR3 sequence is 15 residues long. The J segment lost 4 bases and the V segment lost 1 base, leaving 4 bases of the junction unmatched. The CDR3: CAWSASGGIADTQYF. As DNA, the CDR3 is TGTGCCTGGAGTGCTAGCGGGGGGATCGCAGATACGCAGTATTTT.

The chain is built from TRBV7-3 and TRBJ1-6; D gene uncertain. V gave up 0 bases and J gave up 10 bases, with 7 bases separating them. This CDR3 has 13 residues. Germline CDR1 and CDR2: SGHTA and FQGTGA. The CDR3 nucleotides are TGTGCCAGCAGCTTAACCGCAGACTCACCCCTCCACTTT. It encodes CASSLTADSPLHF.

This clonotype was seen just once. The CDR3 DNA reads TGTGCCAGCAGTACATCCCCCGGGGCCAACATTCAGTACTTC. This encodes CASSTSPGANIQYF. The chain recombines TRBV2 with TRBJ2-4; possibly TRBD1 or TRBD2 for D (5 bases each). The germline V gene has CDR1 SNHLY and CDR2 FYNNEI. This CDR3 has 14 residues. V was shortened by 5 bases and J by 7 bases, with 15 bases between the two germline ends.

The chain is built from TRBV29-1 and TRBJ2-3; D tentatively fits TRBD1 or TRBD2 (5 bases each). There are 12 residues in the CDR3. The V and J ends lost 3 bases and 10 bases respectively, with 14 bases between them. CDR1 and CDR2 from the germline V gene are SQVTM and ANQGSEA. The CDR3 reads CSVDQTGGPQYF. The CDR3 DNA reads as TGCAGCGTTGACCAGACTGGGGGTCCGCAGTATTTT.

The CDR3 here is CAISESKGGNVTQYF. CDR3 bases: TGTGCCATCAGTGAGTCGAAAGGGGGGAATGTGACCCAGTACTTC. This chain uses TRBV10-3 with TRBJ2-5; D tentatively fits TRBD1 or TRBD2 (6 bases each). Per germline, CDR1 ENHRY and CDR2 SYGVKD. Trimming left V 0 bases short and J 7 bases short, with 15 bases between. There are 15 residues in the CDR3.

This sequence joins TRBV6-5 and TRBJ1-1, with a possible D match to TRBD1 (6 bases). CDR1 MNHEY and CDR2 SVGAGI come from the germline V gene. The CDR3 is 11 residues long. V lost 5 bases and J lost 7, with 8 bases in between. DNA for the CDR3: TGTGCCAGCAGTCAGACAGGTGAAGCTTTCTTT. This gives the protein CASSQTGEAFF.

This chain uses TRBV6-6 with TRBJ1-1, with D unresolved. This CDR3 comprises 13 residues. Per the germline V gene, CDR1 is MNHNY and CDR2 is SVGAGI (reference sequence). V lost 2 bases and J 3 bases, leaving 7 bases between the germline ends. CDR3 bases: TGTGCCAGCAGTTACGTATCCGACACTGAAGCTTTCTTT. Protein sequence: CASSYVSDTEAFF.

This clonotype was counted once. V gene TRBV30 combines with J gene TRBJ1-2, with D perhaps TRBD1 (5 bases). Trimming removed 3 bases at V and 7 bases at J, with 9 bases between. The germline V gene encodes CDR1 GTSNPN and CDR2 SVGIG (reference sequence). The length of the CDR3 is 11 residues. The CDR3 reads CAWRGRAGYTF. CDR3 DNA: TGTGCCTGGAGAGGCAGGGCTGGCTACACCTTC.

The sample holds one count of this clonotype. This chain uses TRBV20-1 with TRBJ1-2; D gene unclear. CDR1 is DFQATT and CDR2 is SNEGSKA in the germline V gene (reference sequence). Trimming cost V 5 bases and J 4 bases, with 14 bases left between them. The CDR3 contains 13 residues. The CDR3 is CSAPLIRAYGYTF. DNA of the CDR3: TGCAGTGCTCCCTTAATTAGGGCCTATGGCTACACCTTC.

The CDR3 reads CSVAGGVGTGELFF. The CDR3 DNA is TGCAGCGTTGCTGGTGGTGTCGGGACCGGGGAGCTGTTTTTT. The chain combines TRBV29-1 with TRBJ2-2; D is unclear. The CDR3 totals 14 residues. Per germline, CDR1 SQVTM and CDR2 ANQGSEA. V lost 4 bases and J 5 bases, leaving 14 bases between the germline ends.

The CDR3 here is CASSIGGTTNTGELFF. In DNA form, the CDR3 reads TGTGCCAGTAGTATAGGCGGGACTACTAACACCGGGGAGCTGTTTTTT. The J gene is TRBJ2-2, the V gene TRBV19, with TRBD2 identical over 7 bases. Losses at the gene ends were 1 base for V and 2 bases for J; bases not matched to a gene: 4. The germline V gene has CDR1 LNHDA and CDR2 SQIVND (reference sequence). The CDR3 is 16 amino acids.

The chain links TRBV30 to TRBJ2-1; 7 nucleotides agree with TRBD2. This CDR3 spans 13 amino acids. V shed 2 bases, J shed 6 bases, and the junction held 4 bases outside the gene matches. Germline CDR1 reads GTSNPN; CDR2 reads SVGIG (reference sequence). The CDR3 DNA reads TGTGCCTGGAGTCGGGACTACGGCAATGAGCAGTTCTTC. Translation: CAWSRDYGNEQFF.

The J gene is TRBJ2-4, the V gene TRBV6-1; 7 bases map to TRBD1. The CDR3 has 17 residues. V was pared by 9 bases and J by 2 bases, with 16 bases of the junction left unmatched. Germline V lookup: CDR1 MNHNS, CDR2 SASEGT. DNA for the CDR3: TGTGCCAGTCGGACAGGACGCCCGGAGCTTCCCAAAAACATTCAGTACTTC. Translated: CASRTGRPELPKNIQYF.

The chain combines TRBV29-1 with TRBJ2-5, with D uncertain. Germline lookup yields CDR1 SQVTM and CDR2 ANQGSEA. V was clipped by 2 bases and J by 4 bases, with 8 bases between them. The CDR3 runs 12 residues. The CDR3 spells CSVEHGGETQYF. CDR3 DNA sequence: TGCAGCGTTGAACACGGCGGAGAGACCCAGTACTTC.

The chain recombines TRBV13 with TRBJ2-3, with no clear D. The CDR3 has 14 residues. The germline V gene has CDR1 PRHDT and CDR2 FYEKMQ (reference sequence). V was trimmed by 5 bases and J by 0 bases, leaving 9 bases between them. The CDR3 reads CASSPRTSTDTQYF. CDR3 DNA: TGTGCCAGCAGCCCGCGTACTAGCACAGATACGCAGTATTTT.

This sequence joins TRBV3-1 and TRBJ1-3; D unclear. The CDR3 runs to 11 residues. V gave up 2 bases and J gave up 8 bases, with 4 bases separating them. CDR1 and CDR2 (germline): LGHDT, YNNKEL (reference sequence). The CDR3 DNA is TGTGCCAGCAGCCAAATGGACACCATATATTTT. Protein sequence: CASSQMDTIYF.

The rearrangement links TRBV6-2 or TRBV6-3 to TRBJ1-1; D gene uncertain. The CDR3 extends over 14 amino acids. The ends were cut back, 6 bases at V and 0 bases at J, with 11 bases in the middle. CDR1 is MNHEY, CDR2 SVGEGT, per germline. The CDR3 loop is CASSGIHLNTEAFF. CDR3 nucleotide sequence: TGTGCCAGCAGCGGGATCCACCTGAACACTGAAGCTTTCTTT.

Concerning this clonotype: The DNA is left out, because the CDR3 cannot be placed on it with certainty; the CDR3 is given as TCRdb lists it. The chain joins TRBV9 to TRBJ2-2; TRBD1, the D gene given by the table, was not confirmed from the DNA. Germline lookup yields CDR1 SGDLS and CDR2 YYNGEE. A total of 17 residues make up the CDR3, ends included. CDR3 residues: CASSVPSLRGTPGSCFF.

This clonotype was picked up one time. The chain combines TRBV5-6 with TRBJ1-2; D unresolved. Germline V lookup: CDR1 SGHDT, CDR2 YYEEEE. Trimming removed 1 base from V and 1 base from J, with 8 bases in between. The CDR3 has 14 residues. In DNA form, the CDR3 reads TGTGCCAGCAGCTTGTGGCCGGGTAACTATGGCTACACCTTC. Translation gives CASSLWPGNYGYTF.

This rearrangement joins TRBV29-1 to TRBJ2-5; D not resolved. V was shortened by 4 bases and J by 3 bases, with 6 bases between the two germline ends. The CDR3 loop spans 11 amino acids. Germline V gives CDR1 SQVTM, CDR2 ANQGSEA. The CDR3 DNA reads TGCAGCGTTGGAGATAAAGAGACCCAGTACTTC. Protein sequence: CSVGDKETQYF.

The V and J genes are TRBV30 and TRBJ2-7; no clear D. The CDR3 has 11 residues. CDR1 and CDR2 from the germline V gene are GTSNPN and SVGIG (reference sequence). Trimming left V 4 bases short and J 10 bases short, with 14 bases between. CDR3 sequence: CAWNGETVQYF. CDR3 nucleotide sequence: TGTGCCTGGAATGGAGAGACTGTACAGTACTTC.

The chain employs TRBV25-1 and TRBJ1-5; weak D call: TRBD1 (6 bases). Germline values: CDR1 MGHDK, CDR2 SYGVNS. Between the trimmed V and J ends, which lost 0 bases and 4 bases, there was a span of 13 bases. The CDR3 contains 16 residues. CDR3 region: CASSEYGGHGNQPQHF. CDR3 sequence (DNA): TGTGCCAGCAGTGAATACGGGGGGCATGGGAATCAGCCCCAGCATTTT.

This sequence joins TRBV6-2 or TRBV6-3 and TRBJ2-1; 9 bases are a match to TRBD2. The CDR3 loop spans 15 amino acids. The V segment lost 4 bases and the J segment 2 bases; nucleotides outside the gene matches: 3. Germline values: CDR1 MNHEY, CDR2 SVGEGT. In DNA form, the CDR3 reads TGTGCCAGCAGTTCCGCTAGCGGGGCCTACAATGAGCAGTTCTTC. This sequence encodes CASSSASGAYNEQFF.

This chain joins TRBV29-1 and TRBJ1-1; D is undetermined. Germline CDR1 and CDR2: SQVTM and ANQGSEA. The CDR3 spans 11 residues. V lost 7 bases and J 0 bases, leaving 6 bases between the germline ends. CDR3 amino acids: CSASLNTEAFF. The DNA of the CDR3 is TGCAGCGCGAGTTTGAACACTGAAGCTTTCTTT.